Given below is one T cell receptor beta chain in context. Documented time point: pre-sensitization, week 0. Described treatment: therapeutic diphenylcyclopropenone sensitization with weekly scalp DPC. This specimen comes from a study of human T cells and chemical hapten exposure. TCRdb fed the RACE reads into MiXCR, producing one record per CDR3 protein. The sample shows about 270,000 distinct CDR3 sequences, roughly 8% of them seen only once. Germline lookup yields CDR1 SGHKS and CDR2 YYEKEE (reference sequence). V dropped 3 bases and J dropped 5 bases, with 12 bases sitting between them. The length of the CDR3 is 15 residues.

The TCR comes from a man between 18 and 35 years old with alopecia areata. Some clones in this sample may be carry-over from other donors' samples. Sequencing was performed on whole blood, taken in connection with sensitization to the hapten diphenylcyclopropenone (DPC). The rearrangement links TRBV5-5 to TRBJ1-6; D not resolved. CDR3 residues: CASSSDTRNNSPLHF. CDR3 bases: TGTGCCAGCAGCTCCGACACACGCAATAATTCACCCCTCCACTTT.